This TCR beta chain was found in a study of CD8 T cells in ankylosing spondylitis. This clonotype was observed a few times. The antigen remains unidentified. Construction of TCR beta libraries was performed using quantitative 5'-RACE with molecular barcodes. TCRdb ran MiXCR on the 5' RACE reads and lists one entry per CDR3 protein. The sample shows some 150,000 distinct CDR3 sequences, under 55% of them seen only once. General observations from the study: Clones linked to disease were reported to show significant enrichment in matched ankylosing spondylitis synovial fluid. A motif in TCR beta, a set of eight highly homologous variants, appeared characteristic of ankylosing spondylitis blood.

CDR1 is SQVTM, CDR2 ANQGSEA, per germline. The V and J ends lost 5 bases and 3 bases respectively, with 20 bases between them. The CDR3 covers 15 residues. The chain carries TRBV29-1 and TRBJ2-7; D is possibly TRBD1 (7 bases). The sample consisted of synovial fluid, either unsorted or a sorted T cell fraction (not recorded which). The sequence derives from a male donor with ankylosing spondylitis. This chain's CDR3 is CSVSVRGQPIYEQYF. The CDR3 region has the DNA TGCAGCGTTAGCGTGCGGGGACAGCCGATCTACGAGCAGTACTTC.